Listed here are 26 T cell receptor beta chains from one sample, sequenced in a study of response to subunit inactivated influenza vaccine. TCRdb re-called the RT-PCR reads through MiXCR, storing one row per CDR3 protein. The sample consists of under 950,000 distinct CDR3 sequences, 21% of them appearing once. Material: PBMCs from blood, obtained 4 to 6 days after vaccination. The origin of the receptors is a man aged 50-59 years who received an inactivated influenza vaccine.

CDR3: CASSSDREYSNQPQHF. The CDR3 bases are TGTGCCAGCAGTTCGGACAGGGAATATAGCAATCAGCCCCAGCATTTT. The rearrangement joins TRBV12-3 or TRBV12-4 to TRBJ1-5, with 8 bases fitting TRBD1. Losses at the gene ends were 4 bases for V and 0 bases for J; bases not matched to a gene: 5. This CDR3 comprises 16 residues.

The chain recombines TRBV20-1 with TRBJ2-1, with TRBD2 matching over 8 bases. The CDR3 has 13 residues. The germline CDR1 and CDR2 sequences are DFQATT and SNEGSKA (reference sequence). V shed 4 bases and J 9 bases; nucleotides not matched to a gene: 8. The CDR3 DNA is TGCAGTGCTAATCAAGCGGGAGTGACTGAGCAGTTCTTC. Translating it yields CSANQAGVTEQFF.

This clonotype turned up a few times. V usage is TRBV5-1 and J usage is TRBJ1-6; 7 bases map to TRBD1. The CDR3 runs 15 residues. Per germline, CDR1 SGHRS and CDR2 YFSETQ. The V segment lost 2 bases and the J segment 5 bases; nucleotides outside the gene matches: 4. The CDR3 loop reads CASSLDRENNSPLHF. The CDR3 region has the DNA TGCGCCAGCAGCTTAGACAGGGAGAATAATTCACCCCTCCACTTT.

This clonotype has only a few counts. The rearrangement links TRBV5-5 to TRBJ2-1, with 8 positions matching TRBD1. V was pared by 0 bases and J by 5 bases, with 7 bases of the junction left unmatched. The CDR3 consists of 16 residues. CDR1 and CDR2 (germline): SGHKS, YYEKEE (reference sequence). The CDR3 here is CASSLVTGDANNEQFF. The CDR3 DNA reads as TGTGCCAGCAGCTTGGTGACAGGGGACGCGAACAATGAGCAGTTCTTC.

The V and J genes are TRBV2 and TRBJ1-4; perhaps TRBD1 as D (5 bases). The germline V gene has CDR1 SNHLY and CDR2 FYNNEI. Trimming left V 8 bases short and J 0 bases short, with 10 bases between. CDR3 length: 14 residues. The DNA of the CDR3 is TGTGCCAGCGGGGACGGAGCAACTAATGAAAAACTGTTTTTT. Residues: CASGDGATNEKLFF.

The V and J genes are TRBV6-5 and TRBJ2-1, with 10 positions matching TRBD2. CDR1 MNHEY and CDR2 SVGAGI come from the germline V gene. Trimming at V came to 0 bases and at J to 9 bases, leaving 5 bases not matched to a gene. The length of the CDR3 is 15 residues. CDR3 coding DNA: TGTGCCAGCAGTTACTCTCTAGCGGGAGTGGCTGAGCAGTTCTTC. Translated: CASSYSLAGVAEQFF.

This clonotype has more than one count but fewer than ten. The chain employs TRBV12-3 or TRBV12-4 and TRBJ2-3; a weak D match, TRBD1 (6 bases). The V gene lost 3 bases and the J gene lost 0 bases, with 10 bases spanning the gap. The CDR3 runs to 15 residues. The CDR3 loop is CASSFGGPSTDTQYF. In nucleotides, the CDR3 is TGTGCCAGCAGTTTTGGGGGCCCTAGCACAGATACGCAGTATTTT.

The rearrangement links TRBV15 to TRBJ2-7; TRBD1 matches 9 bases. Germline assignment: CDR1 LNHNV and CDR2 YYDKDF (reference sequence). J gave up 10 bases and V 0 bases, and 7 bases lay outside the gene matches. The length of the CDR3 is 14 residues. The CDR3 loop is CATSRDRGQGGQYF. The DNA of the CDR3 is TGTGCCACCAGCAGAGATAGGGGACAGGGAGGCCAGTACTTC.

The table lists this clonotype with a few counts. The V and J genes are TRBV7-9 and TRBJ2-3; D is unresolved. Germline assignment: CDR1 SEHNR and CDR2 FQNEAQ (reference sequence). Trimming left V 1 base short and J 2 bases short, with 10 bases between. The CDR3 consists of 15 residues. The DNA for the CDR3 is TGTGCCAGCAGCTTAGGCCTAACACCCACAGATACGCAGTATTTT. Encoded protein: CASSLGLTPTDTQYF.

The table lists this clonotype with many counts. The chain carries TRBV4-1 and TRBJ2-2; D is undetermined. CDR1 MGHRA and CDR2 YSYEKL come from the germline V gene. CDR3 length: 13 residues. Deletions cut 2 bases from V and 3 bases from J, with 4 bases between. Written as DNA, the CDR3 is TGCGCCAGCAGCCAACGGGACACCGGGGAGCTGTTTTTT. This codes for CASSQRDTGELFF.

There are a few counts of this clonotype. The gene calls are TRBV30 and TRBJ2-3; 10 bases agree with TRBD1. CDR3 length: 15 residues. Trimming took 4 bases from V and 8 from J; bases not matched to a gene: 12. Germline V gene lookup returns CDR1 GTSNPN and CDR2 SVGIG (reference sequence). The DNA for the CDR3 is TGTGCCTGGAAATTATCGGGACAGGGGTTCTCTACGCAGTATTTT. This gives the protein CAWKLSGQGFSTQYF.

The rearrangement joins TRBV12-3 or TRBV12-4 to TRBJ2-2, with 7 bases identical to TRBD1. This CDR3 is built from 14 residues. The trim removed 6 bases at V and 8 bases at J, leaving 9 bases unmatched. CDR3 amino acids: CASRYRQGRGELFF. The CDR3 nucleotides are TGTGCCAGCAGATACCGACAGGGTCGAGGGGAGCTGTTTTTT.

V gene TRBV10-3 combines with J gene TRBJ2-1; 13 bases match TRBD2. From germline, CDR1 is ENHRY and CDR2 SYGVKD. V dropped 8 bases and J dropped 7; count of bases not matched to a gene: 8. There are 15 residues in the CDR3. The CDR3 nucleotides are TGTGCCATCGATCAACTAGCGGGAGGGCCAAATGAGCAGTTCTTC. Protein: CAIDQLAGGPNEQFF.

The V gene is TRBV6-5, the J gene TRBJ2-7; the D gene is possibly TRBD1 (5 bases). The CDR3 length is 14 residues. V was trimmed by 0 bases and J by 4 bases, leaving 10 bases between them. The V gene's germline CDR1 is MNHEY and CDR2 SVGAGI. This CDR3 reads CASSYSNRQYEQYF. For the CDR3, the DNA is TGTGCCAGCAGTTACTCTAACCGACAGTACGAGCAGTACTTC.

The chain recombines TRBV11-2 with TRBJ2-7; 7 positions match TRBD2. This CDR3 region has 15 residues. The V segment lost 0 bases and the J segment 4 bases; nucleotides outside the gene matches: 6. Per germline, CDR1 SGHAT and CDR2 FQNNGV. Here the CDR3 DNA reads TGTGCCAGCAGCTTAGAGGTGGCTAGCGGATACGAGCAGTACTTC. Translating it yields CASSLEVASGYEQYF.

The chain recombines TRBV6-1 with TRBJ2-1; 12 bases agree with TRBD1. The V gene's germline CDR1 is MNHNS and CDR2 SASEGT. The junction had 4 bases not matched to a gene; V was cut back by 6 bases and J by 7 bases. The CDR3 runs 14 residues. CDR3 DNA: TGTGCCAGCAGAGGGACAGGGGGCCAAAATGAGCAGTTCTTC. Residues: CASRGTGGQNEQFF.

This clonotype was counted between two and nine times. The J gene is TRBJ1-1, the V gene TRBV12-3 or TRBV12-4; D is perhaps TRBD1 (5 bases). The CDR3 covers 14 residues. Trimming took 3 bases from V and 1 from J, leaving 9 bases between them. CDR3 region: CASSFGAWNTEAFF. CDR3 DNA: TGTGCCAGCAGTTTTGGGGCGTGGAACACTGAAGCTTTCTTT.

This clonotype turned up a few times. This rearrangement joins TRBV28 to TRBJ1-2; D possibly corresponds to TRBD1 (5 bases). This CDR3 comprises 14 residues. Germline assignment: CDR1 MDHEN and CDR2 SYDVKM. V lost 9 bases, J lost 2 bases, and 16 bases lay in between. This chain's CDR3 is CASAPGPINYGYTF. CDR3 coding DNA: TGTGCCAGTGCCCCGGGACCGATCAACTATGGCTACACCTTC.

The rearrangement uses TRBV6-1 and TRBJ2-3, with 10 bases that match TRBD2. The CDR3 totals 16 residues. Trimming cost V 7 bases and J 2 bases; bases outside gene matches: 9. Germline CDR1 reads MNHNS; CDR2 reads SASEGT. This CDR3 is CASNLAGVLSTDTQYF. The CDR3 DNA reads TGTGCCAGCAATCTAGCGGGGGTGCTTTCCACAGATACGCAGTATTTT.

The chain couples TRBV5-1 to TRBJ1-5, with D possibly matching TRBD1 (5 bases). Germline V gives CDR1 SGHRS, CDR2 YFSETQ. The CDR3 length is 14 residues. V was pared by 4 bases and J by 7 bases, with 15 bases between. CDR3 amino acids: CASSLSQGDQPQHF. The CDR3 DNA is TGCGCCAGCAGCCTATCTCAGGGAGACCAGCCCCAGCATTTT.

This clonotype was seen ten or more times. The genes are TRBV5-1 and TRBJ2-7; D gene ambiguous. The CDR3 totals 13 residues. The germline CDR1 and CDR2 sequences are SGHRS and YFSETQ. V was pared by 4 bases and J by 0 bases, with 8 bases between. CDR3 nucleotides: TGCGCCAGCAGCGGGTACAGCTCCTACGAGCAGTACTTC. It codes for CASSGYSSYEQYF.

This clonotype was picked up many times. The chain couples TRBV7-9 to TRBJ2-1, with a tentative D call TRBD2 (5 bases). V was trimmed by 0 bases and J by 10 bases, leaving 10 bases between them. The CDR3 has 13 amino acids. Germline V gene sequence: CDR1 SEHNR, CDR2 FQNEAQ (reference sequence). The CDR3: CASSLALGEEQFF. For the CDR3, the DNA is TGTGCCAGCAGCTTAGCCCTCGGGGAGGAGCAGTTCTTC.

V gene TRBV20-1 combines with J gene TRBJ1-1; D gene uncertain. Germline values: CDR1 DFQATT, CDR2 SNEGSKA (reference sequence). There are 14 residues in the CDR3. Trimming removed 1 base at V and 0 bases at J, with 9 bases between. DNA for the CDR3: TGCAGTGCTAGAGGAGGAAATATGAACACTGAAGCTTTCTTT. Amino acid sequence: CSARGGNMNTEAFF.

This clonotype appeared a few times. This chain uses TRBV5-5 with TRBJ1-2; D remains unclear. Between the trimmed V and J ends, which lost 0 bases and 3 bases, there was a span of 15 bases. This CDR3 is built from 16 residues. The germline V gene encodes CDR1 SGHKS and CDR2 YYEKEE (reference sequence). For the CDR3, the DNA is TGTGCCAGCAGCTTGGGCGGGTCCCGAAGTCACTATGGCTACACCTTC. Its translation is CASSLGGSRSHYGYTF.

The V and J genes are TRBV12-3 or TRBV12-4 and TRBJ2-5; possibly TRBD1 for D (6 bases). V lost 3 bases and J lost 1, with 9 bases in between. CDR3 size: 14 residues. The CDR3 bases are TGTGCCAGCAGTTTTCTCAGGGGCCAAGAGACCCAGTACTTC. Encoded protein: CASSFLRGQETQYF.

Written as DNA, the CDR3 is TGTGCCAGCAGTTATCGGAGGGCCACAGATACGCAGTATTTT. It is translated as CASSYRRATDTQYF. V is TRBV6-5 and J is TRBJ2-3; a possible D gene is TRBD2 (6 bases). Per germline, CDR1 MNHEY and CDR2 SVGAGI. Deletions cut 3 bases from V and 2 bases from J, with 9 bases between. This CDR3 comprises 14 residues.